The clone carrying this T cell receptor (beta chain) was detected ten times or more. What it binds is not known. The authors ran a second PCR of about 6 to 11 cycles using a sample-barcoded 5' primer and a J-beta primer mix. TCRdb called the 5' RACE reads again in MiXCR, with one record for every CDR3 protein. The table lists 450,000 to 600,000 distinct CDR3 sequences, roughly a quarter of them singletons. This record belongs to a study of blood T cells in healthy people across ages. Overall study context: Template switching captured about one barcoded beta molecule per two T cells. Study results and caveats: Since the PBMCs were unsorted, naive and antigen-experienced cells could not be conclusively compared. TCR beta diversity, measured per million T cells, fell in a roughly linear way with age.

At least 5 micrograms of total RNA were extracted per sample. This sample was shared with a second study, whose subject was T cells of mothers and their children.

The origin of this receptor is a boy aged 2 to 10 in good health. Sequencing used blood.

CDR3 region: CASSYERGGETQYF. In DNA form, the CDR3 reads TGTGCCAGCAGTTACGAAAGGGGTGGGGAGACCCAGTACTTC. This sequence joins TRBV6-5 and TRBJ2-5, with a tentative D call TRBD1 (5 bases). The V end lost 2 bases, the J end lost 5 bases, and 12 bases lay between the germline ends. The CDR3 totals 14 residues. The germline gives CDR1 MNHEY, CDR2 SVGAGI.